Sequencing of this T cell receptor beta chain was carried out in a study of tumor and adjacent non-tumor tissue in lung cancer. Study details: Stage I to III disease affected ten to eleven men and roughly five women aged roughly 30 to 80. Study-wide results and limits: Tumor tissue had significantly higher TCR diversity than normal lung.

No cell sorting was done before RNA was extracted from the tissue. The normal lung tissue was taken more than 3 cm from the tumor edge. A modified ARM-PCR protocol with three rounds of nested PCR amplified TCRbeta. MiXCR was run by TCRdb on the multiplex PCR reads, yielding one entry per CDR3 protein. Among about 98,000 distinct CDR3 sequences listed, 80% were seen once. The CDR3 length is 15 residues. V was clipped by 2 bases and J by 4 bases; unmatched bases: 8. The germline V gene has CDR1 SGHRS and CDR2 YFSETQ. This clonotype has only a few counts. Its antigen is undetermined. Material: distant non-tumor lung tissue. This receptor was identified in a man aged 55 to 69 with small cell lung cancer. This rearrangement joins TRBV5-1 to TRBJ2-7; 8 bases line up with TRBD1. The CDR3 DNA is TGCGCCAGCAGCTTAGAGGGACAGGTGTTATACGAGCAGTACTTC. This codes for CASSLEGQVLYEQYF.